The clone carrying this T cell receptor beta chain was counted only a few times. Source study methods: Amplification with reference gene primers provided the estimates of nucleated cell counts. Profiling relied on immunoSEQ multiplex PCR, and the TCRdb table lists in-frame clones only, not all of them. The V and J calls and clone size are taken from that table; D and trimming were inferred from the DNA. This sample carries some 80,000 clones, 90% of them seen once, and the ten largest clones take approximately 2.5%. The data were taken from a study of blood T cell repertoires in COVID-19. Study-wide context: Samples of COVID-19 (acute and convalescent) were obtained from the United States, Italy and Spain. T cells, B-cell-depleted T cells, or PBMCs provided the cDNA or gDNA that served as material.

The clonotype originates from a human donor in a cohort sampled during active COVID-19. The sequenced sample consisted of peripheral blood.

The CDR3 DNA reads TGTGCCAGCAGCTCTAGACAGGGGGCCATCGAGCAGTACTTC. Translated: CASSSRQGAIEQYF. The chain combines TRBV5-6 with TRBJ2-7, with TRBD1 matching 10 bases. CDR1 is SGHDT, CDR2 YYEEEE, per germline. This CDR3 has 14 amino acids. Trimming removed 3 bases from V and 6 bases from J; junction bases left unmatched: 6. The full variable domain, completed using reference TRBV5-6 and TRBJ2-7, is DAGVTQSPTHLIKTRGQQVTLRCSPKSGHDTVSWYQQALGQGPQFIFQYYEEEERQRGNFPDRFSGHQFPNYSSELNVNALLLGDSALYLCASSSRQGAIEQYFGPGTRLTVT.